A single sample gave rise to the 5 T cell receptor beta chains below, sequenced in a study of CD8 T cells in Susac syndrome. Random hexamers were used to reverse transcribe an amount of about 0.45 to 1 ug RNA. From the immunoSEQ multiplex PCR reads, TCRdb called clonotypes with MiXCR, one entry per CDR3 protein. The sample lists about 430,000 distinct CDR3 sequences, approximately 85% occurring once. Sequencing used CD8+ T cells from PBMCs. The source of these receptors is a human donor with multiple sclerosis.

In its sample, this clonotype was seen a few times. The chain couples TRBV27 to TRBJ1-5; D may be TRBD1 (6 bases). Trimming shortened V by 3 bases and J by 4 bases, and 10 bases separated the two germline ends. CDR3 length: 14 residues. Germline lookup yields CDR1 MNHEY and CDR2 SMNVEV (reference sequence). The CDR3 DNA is TGTGCCAGCAGTTTCATGGGGACAAATCAGCCCCAGCATTTT. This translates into CASSFMGTNQPQHF.

The CDR3 bases are TGTGCCAGCAGTTACTCGAACAGATTTAACTATGGCTACACCTTC. This encodes CASSYSNRFNYGYTF. The rearrangement links TRBV6-6 to TRBJ1-2, with no clear D. Germline V gene lookup returns CDR1 MNHNY and CDR2 SVGAGI (reference sequence). Trimming removed 0 bases from V and 1 base from J, with 9 bases in between. The CDR3 consists of 15 residues.

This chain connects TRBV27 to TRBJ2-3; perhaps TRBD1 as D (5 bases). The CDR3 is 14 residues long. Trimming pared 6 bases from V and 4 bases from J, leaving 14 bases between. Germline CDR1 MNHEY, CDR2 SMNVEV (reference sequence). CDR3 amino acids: CASRWGIGADTQYF. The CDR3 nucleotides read TGTGCCAGCAGATGGGGCATAGGGGCAGATACGCAGTATTTT.

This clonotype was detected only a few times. The CDR3 sequence: CASSPSLQWDDEQYF. In nucleotides, the CDR3 is TGTGCCAGCAGCCCATCTTTGCAGTGGGACGACGAGCAGTACTTC. The chain combines TRBV7-9 with TRBJ2-7; perhaps D is TRBD1 or TRBD2 (5 bases each). The V gene's germline CDR1 is SEHNR and CDR2 FQNEAQ (reference sequence). V gave up 5 bases and J gave up 5 bases, with 19 bases separating them. The CDR3 is 15 residues long. Complete variable domain (other parts from reference TRBV7-9 and TRBJ2-7): DTGVSQNPRHKITKRGQNVTFRCDPISEHNRLYWYRQTLGQGPEFLTYFQNEAQLEKSRLLSDRFSAERPKGSFSTLEIQRTEQGDSAMYLCASSPSLQWDDEQYFGPGTRLTVT.

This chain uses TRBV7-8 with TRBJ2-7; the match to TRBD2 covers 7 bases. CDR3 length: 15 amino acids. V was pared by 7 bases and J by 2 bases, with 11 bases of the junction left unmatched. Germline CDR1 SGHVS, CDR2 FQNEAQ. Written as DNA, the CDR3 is TGTGCCAGCATCGAGCCAGCGGGGCACGCCTACGAGCAGTACTTC. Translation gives CASIEPAGHAYEQYF.